The 29 T cell receptor beta chains below were found in one sample sequenced in a study of blood T cell repertoires in COVID-19. Assay: immunoSEQ multiplex PCR; the TCRdb copy retains only in-frame clones and omits some. The sample lists 350,000 or so clones; roughly 90% were seen once. The sequenced material came from PBMCs or T cells enriched from blood (not recorded which). The receptors derive from a woman under 40 who had recovered from COVID-19.

The chain employs TRBV29-1 and TRBJ2-7; D remains unclear. The CDR3 loop spans 12 amino acids. Trimming left V 1 base short and J 0 bases short, with 4 bases between. CDR1 is SQVTM, CDR2 ANQGSEA, per germline. CDR3 nucleotide sequence: TGCAGCGTTGAAGGCAGCTCCTACGAGCAGTACTTC. It is translated as CSVEGSSYEQYF.

J is TRBJ2-7 and V is TRBV18; 9 bases agree with TRBD1. The CDR3 contains 14 residues. Per germline, CDR1 KGHSH and CDR2 LQKENI. The V and J ends lost 6 bases and 5 bases, in that order; junction bases with no gene match: 8. In nucleotides, the CDR3 is TGTGCCAGCTCGCCCACAGGGGGCTACCACGAGCAGTACTTC. It specifies CASSPTGGYHEQYF.

V usage is TRBV13 and J usage is TRBJ1-3; 11 nucleotides align to TRBD1. With 2 bases clipped from V and 7 bases from J, the junction kept 1 base outside the gene matches. This CDR3 is 14 amino acids long. Germline CDR1 reads PRHDT; CDR2 reads FYEKMQ (reference sequence). The CDR3 here is CASSLRDRGNTIYF. CDR3 in DNA: TGTGCCAGCAGCTTACGGGACAGGGGGAACACCATATATTTT.

This clone was detected a few times. The rearrangement links TRBV5-1 to TRBJ2-5, with a possible D match to TRBD1 (5 bases). V was pared by 3 bases and J by 5 bases, with 17 bases between. CDR1 is SGHRS and CDR2 is YFSETQ in the germline V gene. The CDR3 length is 15 residues. In DNA form, the CDR3 reads TGCGCCAGCAGCTCCTCCCCAGGTGGGGCCGAGACCCAGTACTTC. Translated, it gives CASSSSPGGAETQYF.

The chain employs TRBV28 and TRBJ2-7, with 7 bases identical to TRBD2. The CDR3 runs 15 residues. V shed 5 bases, J shed 5 bases, and the junction held 12 bases outside the gene matches. Germline loops: CDR1 MDHEN, CDR2 SYDVKM. CDR3 coding DNA: TGTGCCAGCAGTGGGGTAGGGAGGGCCAGGAACGAGCAGTACTTC. Encoded protein: CASSGVGRARNEQYF.

The V gene is TRBV28, the J gene TRBJ1-2; 8 bases agree with TRBD1. The CDR3 is made up of 15 amino acids. Unmatched junction bases numbered 8, after V lost 5 bases and J lost 3 bases. The germline gives CDR1 MDHEN, CDR2 SYDVKM. CDR3 bases: TGTGCCAGCAGTCCGGCCCAGGGGGCTGACTATGGCTACACCTTC. This translates into CASSPAQGADYGYTF.

This rearrangement joins TRBV10-3 to TRBJ1-4; perhaps TRBD1 as D (5 bases). The CDR3 loop spans 16 amino acids. CDR1 is ENHRY, CDR2 SYGVKD, per germline. V was cut by 3 bases and J by 3 bases, with 14 bases left in between. Written as DNA, the CDR3 is TGTGCCATCAGTGATGGAACGCTACAGGCTAATGAAAAACTGTTTTTT. It encodes CAISDGTLQANEKLFF.

The CDR3 spells CASSPGTGGGGSNQPQHF. The CDR3 nucleotides read TGTGCCAGTAGTCCCGGAACAGGGGGCGGTGGAAGCAATCAGCCCCAGCATTTT. This sequence joins TRBV19 and TRBJ1-5, with 9 bases matching TRBD1. CDR3 length equals 18 residues. Germline V lookup: CDR1 LNHDA, CDR2 SQIVND (reference sequence). J gave up 1 base and V 5 bases, and 12 bases lay outside the gene matches.

There are a few counts of this clone. The rearrangement links TRBV24-1 to TRBJ2-5; 8 bases fit TRBD2. Trimming took 7 bases from V and 3 from J; bases not matched to a gene: 9. Germline loops: CDR1 KGHDR, CDR2 SFDVKD. The CDR3 is made up of 15 amino acids. CDR3 region: CATSGTSGGEETQYF. CDR3 DNA sequence: TGTGCCACCAGCGGAACTAGCGGAGGAGAAGAGACCCAGTACTTC.

The chain combines TRBV7-2 with TRBJ1-5; D not certain. Germline values: CDR1 SGHTA, CDR2 FQGNSA. The CDR3 consists of 15 residues. V was shortened by 5 bases and J by 4 bases, with 15 bases between the two germline ends. CDR3 sequence (DNA): TGTGCCAGCAGCCTGGCTGGGCGTCAAAATCAGCCCCAGCATTTT. Translation gives CASSLAGRQNQPQHF.

The V and J genes are TRBV7-3 and TRBJ2-2; D might be TRBD2 (6 bases). Germline V gene sequence: CDR1 SGHTA, CDR2 FQGTGA. The CDR3 sequence is 15 residues long. The germline V and J ends were trimmed by 5 bases and 5 bases, with 15 bases remaining between them. The CDR3 coding sequence is TGTGCCAGCAGCCCAGCGGGTTCCAGAACCGGGGAGCTGTTTTTT. Translation gives CASSPAGSRTGELFF. The full variable domain, rest sourced from reference TRBV7-3 and TRBJ2-2, is GAGVSQTPSNKVTEKGKYVELRCDPISGHTALYWYRQSLGQGPEFLIYFQGTGAADDSGLPNDRFFAVRPEGSVSTLKIQRTERGDSAVYLCASSPAGSRTGELFFGEGSRLTVL.

This sequence joins TRBV19 and TRBJ1-5, with a possible D match to TRBD1 (5 bases). In germline, CDR1 is LNHDA, CDR2 SQIVND (reference sequence). V lost 8 bases and J lost 10, with 12 bases in between. The CDR3 contains 11 residues. The CDR3 DNA reads as TGTGCCAGTGGCAGGGAGGCCCCCCAGCATTTT. This codes for CASGREAPQHF.

The rearrangement links TRBV7-9 to TRBJ1-1; unclear D gene. CDR1 SEHNR and CDR2 FQNEAQ come from the germline V gene (reference sequence). The CDR3 spans 13 residues. The V gene lost 5 bases and the J gene lost 11 bases, with 18 bases spanning the gap. CDR3 nucleotide sequence: TGTGCCAGCAGCGATCATGGCTCTCCGCGGGCTTTCTTT. Its translation: CASSDHGSPRAFF.

This clone was seen a single time. The V gene is TRBV5-4, the J gene TRBJ1-4; 8 bases fit TRBD1. From germline, CDR1 is SGHNT and CDR2 YYREEE (reference sequence). With 3 bases clipped from V and 5 bases from J, the junction kept 6 bases outside the gene matches. The CDR3 loop spans 15 amino acids. CDR3 coding DNA: TGTGCCAGCAGCTACCAACAGGGGGACAATGAAAAACTGTTTTTT. This sequence encodes CASSYQQGDNEKLFF.

This clone is a singleton in its sample. This sequence joins TRBV5-6 and TRBJ1-1; tentative D call: TRBD1 (6 bases). Trimming removed 0 bases from V and 4 bases from J, with 10 bases in between. Germline-derived CDR1 and CDR2 are SGHDT and YYEEEE. This CDR3 has 14 residues. CDR3 nucleotide sequence: TGTGCCAGCAGCTTGGGGGCAGGGGCCACTGAAGCTTTCTTT. It translates to CASSLGAGATEAFF.

The rearrangement uses TRBV2 and TRBJ2-1; D is perhaps TRBD2 (6 bases). Trimming stripped 6 bases from V and 9 bases from J, with 21 bases between. Germline V CDR1 and CDR2: SNHLY, FYNNEI. The CDR3 consists of 15 residues. This CDR3 is CASRIGTPVGGEQFF. As DNA, the CDR3 is TGTGCCAGCAGGATAGGGACTCCCGTTGGGGGTGAGCAGTTCTTC.

The chain couples TRBV28 to TRBJ1-4; 8 nucleotides line up with TRBD1. There are 19 residues in the CDR3. Germline CDR1 reads MDHEN; CDR2 reads SYDVKM. Losses at the gene ends were 7 bases for V and 1 base for J; bases not matched to a gene: 17. DNA for the CDR3: TGTGCCAGCAATTCCCAGGCCGGACAGGGAGTTGGAACTAATGAAAAACTGTTTTTT. It translates to CASNSQAGQGVGTNEKLFF.

The V and J genes are TRBV19 and TRBJ1-6, with no clear D. The CDR3 covers 16 residues. With 2 bases removed from V and 10 bases from J, the gap between germline ends came to 18 bases. Looked up from germline, CDR1 is LNHDA and CDR2 is SQIVND (reference sequence). CDR3 region: CASSIRQALTGSPLHF. The CDR3 DNA reads TGTGCCAGTAGTATAAGGCAGGCCCTTACGGGGTCACCCCTCCACTTT.

This clone has only a few counts. The V gene is TRBV6-1, the J gene TRBJ2-2; 8 nucleotides align to TRBD1. The CDR3 totals 17 residues. After removal of 0 bases from V and 4 bases from J, the junction contained 7 bases not matched to a gene. CDR1 MNHNS and CDR2 SASEGT come from the germline V gene. The CDR3 sequence is CASSEAAGQVLTGELFF. CDR3 bases: TGTGCCAGCAGTGAAGCGGCGGGACAGGTCCTCACCGGGGAGCTGTTTTTT.

CDR3 sequence (DNA): TGTGCCAGCAGTCTCGACACCCGCTATGGCTACACCTTC. It yields the protein CASSLDTRYGYTF. The chain employs TRBV28 and TRBJ1-2; D unclear. With 5 bases removed from V and 4 bases from J, the gap between germline ends came to 11 bases. Germline CDR1 is MDHEN and CDR2 is SYDVKM. The CDR3 covers 13 residues.

This sequence joins TRBV6-5 and TRBJ2-7; 13 bases agree with TRBD2. The CDR3 loop spans 14 amino acids. J gave up 4 bases and V 8 bases, and 5 bases lay outside the gene matches. CDR1 is MNHEY, CDR2 SVGAGI, per germline. CDR3 loop: CASQTSGRRYEQYF. The DNA of the CDR3 is TGTGCCAGCCAGACTAGCGGGAGGAGGTACGAGCAGTACTTC.

The chain is built from TRBV30 and TRBJ2-1, with 9 bases that match TRBD2. CDR1 is GTSNPN, CDR2 SVGIG, per germline (reference sequence). The CDR3 length is 14 residues. V trimming: 1 base; J trimming: 6 bases; junction bases outside the gene matches: 4. CDR3 residues: CAWSAGTSTNEQFF. In DNA form, the CDR3 reads TGTGCCTGGAGTGCCGGGACTAGCACCAATGAGCAGTTCTTC. The whole variable domain, remainder taken from reference TRBV30 and TRBJ2-1, is SQTIHQWPATLVQPVGSPLSLECTVEGTSNPNLYWYRQAAGRGLQLLFYSVGIGQISSEVPQNLSASRPQDRQFILSSKKLLLSDSGFYLCAWSAGTSTNEQFFGPGTRLTVL.

V gene TRBV28 combines with J gene TRBJ2-2, with 7 positions matching TRBD2. Germline CDR1 and CDR2: MDHEN and SYDVKM. The ends lost 3 bases at V and 3 bases at J; junction bases unmatched: 7. The CDR3 is 16 residues long. This chain's CDR3 is CASSLGQRGYTGELFF. The CDR3 nucleotides read TGTGCCAGCAGTTTGGGCCAGCGGGGATACACCGGGGAGCTGTTTTTT.

For the CDR3, the DNA is TGTGCCAGCAGTTACTCTGGGCAGTCCTCCTACGAGCAGTACTTC. Translated: CASSYSGQSSYEQYF. The J gene is TRBJ2-7, the V gene TRBV6-5, with D uncertain. Trimming cost V 0 bases and J 0 bases, with 9 bases left between them. Germline values: CDR1 MNHEY, CDR2 SVGAGI. This CDR3 has 15 amino acids.

The chain has TRBV29-1 and TRBJ1-1; D is unresolved. V lost 4 bases to trimming and J lost 8 bases, with 11 bases between them. Germline lookup yields CDR1 SQVTM and CDR2 ANQGSEA. The CDR3 runs to 11 residues. The CDR3 protein is CSVVQRAEAFF. CDR3 DNA sequence: TGCAGCGTTGTCCAACGCGCGGAAGCTTTCTTT.

V gene TRBV18 combines with J gene TRBJ2-2; D may be TRBD2 (6 bases). The germline V gene has CDR1 KGHSH and CDR2 LQKENI. The V end was cut by 2 bases, the J end by 6 bases, with 10 bases between. CDR3 length: 14 amino acids. The CDR3 bases are TGTGCCAGCTCACCAGCCAGGGAGGCCGGGGAGCTGTTTTTT. Translation: CASSPAREAGELFF.

J is TRBJ1-3 and V is TRBV3-1 (or the pseudogene TRBV3-2), with 7 nucleotides matching TRBD1. Per the germline V gene, CDR1 is LGHDT and CDR2 is YNNKEL (reference sequence). This CDR3 contains 16 residues. After removal of 4 bases from V and 1 base from J, the junction contained 7 bases not matched to a gene. The CDR3 sequence: CASSRPLTGSGNTIYF. The CDR3 DNA is TGTGCCAGCAGCCGCCCCTTGACAGGGTCTGGAAACACCATATATTTT.

This clone showed up just once. This chain links TRBV30 with TRBJ2-1; no definite D call. The CDR3 contains 15 residues. Germline V gene data show CDR1 as GTSNPN and CDR2 as SVGIG (reference sequence). Trimming removed 0 bases at V and 0 bases at J, with 9 bases between. The chain's CDR3 is CAWSVLMSSYNEQFF. In nucleotides, the CDR3 is TGTGCCTGGAGTGTACTTATGAGCTCCTACAATGAGCAGTTCTTC.

The chain couples TRBV5-5 to TRBJ1-6; D call uncertain. Trimming took off 2 bases at V and 0 bases at J, with 6 bases between the two ends. Per germline, CDR1 SGHKS and CDR2 YYEKEE (reference sequence). The CDR3 is 15 residues long. In nucleotides, the CDR3 is TGTGCCAGCAGCTTCGGGAACTCCTATAATTCACCCCTCCACTTT. It codes for CASSFGNSYNSPLHF.